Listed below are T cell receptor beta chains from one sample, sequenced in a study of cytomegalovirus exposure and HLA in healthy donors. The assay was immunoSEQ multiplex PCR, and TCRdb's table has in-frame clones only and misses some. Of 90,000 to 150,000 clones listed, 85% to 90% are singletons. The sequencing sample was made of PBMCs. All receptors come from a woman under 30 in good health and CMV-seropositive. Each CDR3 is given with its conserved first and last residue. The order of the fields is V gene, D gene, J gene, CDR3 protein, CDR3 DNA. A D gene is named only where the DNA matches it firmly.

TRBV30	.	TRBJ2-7	CAWSISRYSYEQYF	TGTGCCTGGAGTATTTCCCGGTACTCCTACGAGCAGTACTTC
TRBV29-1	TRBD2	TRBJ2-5	CSVAGTSGEETQYF	TGCAGCGTCGCCGGGACTAGCGGGGAAGAGACCCAGTACTTC
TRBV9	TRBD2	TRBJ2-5	CASSSPGTKETQYF	TGTGCCAGCAGCTCTCCGGGGACTAAAGAGACCCAGTACTTC
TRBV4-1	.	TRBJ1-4	CASSPTGRRLDEKLFF	TGCGCCAGCAGCCCAACAGGGAGAAGGCTTGATGAAAAACTGTTTTTT
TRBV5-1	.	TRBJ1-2	CASSPSPGNYGYTF	TGCGCCAGCAGCCCTTCCCCAGGGAACTATGGCTACACCTTC
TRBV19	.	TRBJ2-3	CASSIGAADTQYF	TGTGCCAGTAGTATAGGTGCAGCAGATACGCAGTATTTT
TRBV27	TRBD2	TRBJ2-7	CASTPRSGGNSYEQYF	TGTGCCAGCACCCCCCGAAGCGGGGGTAACTCCTACGAGCAGTACTTC
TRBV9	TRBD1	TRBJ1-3	CASSVTVGGGQGANTIYF	TGTGCCAGCAGCGTTACTGTTGGGGGGGGACAGGGGGCAAACACCATATATTTT
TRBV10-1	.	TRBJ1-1	CASSEGVAEAFF	TGCGCCAGCAGTGAGGGAGTTGCTGAAGCTTTCTTT
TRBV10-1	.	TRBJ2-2	CASSETGDWAGELFF	TGCGCCAGCAGTGAGACCGGGGATTGGGCCGGGGAGCTGTTTTTT
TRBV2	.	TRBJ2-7	CASSIYAGSYEQYF	TGTGCCAGCAGTATTTATGCAGGATCCTACGAGCAGTACTTC
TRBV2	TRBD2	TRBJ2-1	CASSEDETSFYNEQFF	TGTGCCAGCAGTGAAGATGAGACTAGCTTCTACAATGAGCAGTTCTTC
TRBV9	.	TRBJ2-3	CASSPLGDTQYF	TGTGCCAGCAGCCCCCTCGGAGATACGCAGTATTTT
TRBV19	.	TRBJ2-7	CASSEQATTYEQYF	TGTGCCAGTAGTGAACAGGCCACGACCTACGAGCAGTACTTC